These T cell receptor beta chains were read from a single sample in a study of blood T cell repertoires in COVID-19. Generated by immunoSEQ multiplex PCR, the TCRdb table keeps only in-frame clones and is missing some. The sample lists some 350,000 clones, 75% to 90% occurring once. What was sequenced was PBMCs or T cells enriched from blood (not recorded which). The receptors were sampled from a man under 40 who had recovered from COVID-19. Both conserved end residues are part of each CDR3.

V,J,CDR3
TRBV3-1/TRBV3-2,TRBJ1-2,CASSQESRGDYGYTF
TRBV18,TRBJ1-4,CASSTLEDEKLFF
TRBV11-1,TRBJ2-5,CASGRQETQYF
TRBV28,TRBJ2-5,CASSSNDPGLGETQYF
TRBV2,TRBJ2-7,CASSDIAGAYEQYF
TRBV12-3/TRBV12-4,TRBJ2-2,CASSLARGGELFF
TRBV28,TRBJ1-6,CASSAAPQGNSPLHF
TRBV18,TRBJ1-1,CASSPLTGPDTEAFF
TRBV19,TRBJ2-7,CASSTTGTDYEQYF
TRBV30,TRBJ2-4,CAWSYQGRNIQYF
TRBV18,TRBJ1-4,CASSTNLPSGATNEKLFF
TRBV28,TRBJ2-7,CASSWTGGFPSYEQYF
TRBV2,TRBJ1-1,CASSGDSQAFF
TRBV29-1,TRBJ2-2,CSAGPELLRTGGLWTGELFF
TRBV10-1,TRBJ1-2,CASSVRSNYGYTF
TRBV14,TRBJ1-6,CASSLVEGASPLHF
TRBV11-3,TRBJ2-3,CASSEQAIDTQYF
TRBV27,TRBJ1-6,CASSSGGVVSPLHF
TRBV11-2,TRBJ2-7,CASSLVGRGYEQYF
TRBV5-1,TRBJ2-7,CASSLIPGQGYEQYF
TRBV28,TRBJ1-1,CASSLPHGAGKTEAFF
TRBV24-1,TRBJ1-2,CATSDSGTSANYGYTF
TRBV28,TRBJ1-5,CASSLPPPTGGQPQHF
TRBV7-2,TRBJ2-2,CASSLSPLVTGELFF
TRBV28,TRBJ1-2,CASSLSTGTGTGYTF